The clone carrying this T cell receptor (beta chain) came up a few times. MiXCR, applied by TCRdb to the RT-PCR reads, yields one record per CDR3 protein. This table holds about 680,000 distinct CDR3 sequences, over 12% found once. This receptor was obtained from a female donor in good health, serving as a healthy control. The sample consisted of memory CD4+ T cells from blood.

The CDR3, as DNA: TGCAGTGCGATGGGACTAGCGACCTACAATGAGCAGTTCTTC. Protein: CSAMGLATYNEQFF. The chain carries TRBV20-1 and TRBJ2-1; 10 nucleotides agree with TRBD2. CDR1 DFQATT and CDR2 SNEGSKA come from the germline V gene (reference sequence). The CDR3 contains 14 residues. V was pared by 6 bases and J by 2 bases, with 4 bases of the junction left unmatched.